This T cell receptor beta chain was sequenced in a study of blood T cells in healthy people across ages. Study background: Capture by template switching was about one barcoded beta molecule per two T cells.

A J-beta primer mix and a sample-barcoded 5' primer were used in a second PCR of roughly 6 to 11 cycles. TCRdb redid the calling of the 5' RACE reads with MiXCR, one entry per CDR3 protein. This table holds more than 800,000 distinct CDR3 sequences, 25% to 30% found once. This CDR3 has 20 amino acids. The source is an elderly woman in good health. The V gene is TRBV21-1, the J gene TRBJ2-5; the D segment call TRBD2 is taken from the table without a DNA check. TRBV21-1 has pseudogene status. Sequenced input: blood. The CDR3 nucleotides are TGTGCCAGCAGCAAAGAAGGAGTAGGGTCCGGCGGGACTGAGCAAGAGACCCAGTACTTC. Translated, it gives CASSKEGVGSGGTEQETQYF.